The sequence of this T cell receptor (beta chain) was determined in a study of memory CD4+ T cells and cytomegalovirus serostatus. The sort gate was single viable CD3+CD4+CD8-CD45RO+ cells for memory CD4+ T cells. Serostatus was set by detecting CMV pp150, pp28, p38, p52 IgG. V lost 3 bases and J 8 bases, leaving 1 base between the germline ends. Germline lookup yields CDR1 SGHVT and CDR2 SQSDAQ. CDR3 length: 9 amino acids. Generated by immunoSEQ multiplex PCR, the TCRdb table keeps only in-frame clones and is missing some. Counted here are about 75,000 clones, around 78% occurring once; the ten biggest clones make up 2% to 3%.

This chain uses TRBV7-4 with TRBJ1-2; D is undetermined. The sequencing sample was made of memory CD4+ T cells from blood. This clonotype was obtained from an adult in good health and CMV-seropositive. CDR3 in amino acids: CASSLGYTF. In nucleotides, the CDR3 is TGTGCCAGCAGCTTGGGCTACACCTTC.